This TCR beta chain was sequenced in a study of T cell repertoires in cytomegalovirus infection. Whole-study context: Public TCR beta signatures marked donors with CMV infection and the matching HLA.

Study-level findings and limits: Totalled public TCR beta family frequency picked out people who carried CMV plus the relevant HLA.

Germline V CDR1 and CDR2: LNHDA, SQIVND (reference sequence). There are 15 residues in the CDR3. V gave up 6 bases and J gave up 3 bases, with 12 bases separating them. On this clonotype: Its antigen is unidentified.

TCRdb itself ran the reads through MiXCR, one entry per CDR3 protein. The sample contains more than 150,000 distinct CDR3 sequences, about 21% of which appear only once. The chain joins TRBV19 to TRBJ2-6, with TRBD2 as a possible D gene (6 bases). This sequence was found in a human donor in good health (CMV status not recorded). Some clones in this sample may be carry-over from other donors' samples. The sample taken for sequencing was PBMCs. The CDR3: CASSPRRDGANVLTF. The CDR3 DNA sequence: TGTGCCAGTAGCCCCCGGCGGGATGGGGCCAACGTCCTGACTTTC.